Below, 27 T cell receptor beta chains from the same sample are listed, as sequenced in a study of control samples from healthy donors and cancer patients. Sequencing used immunoSEQ multiplex PCR; TCRdb keeps in-frame clones, though not all of them. The data contain around 70,000 clones, about 95% of them singletons. The sequencing input was blood. These receptors were collected from a woman aged 25 to 39 in good health.

The gene calls are TRBV5-4 and TRBJ2-1; the match to TRBD2 covers 11 bases. The CDR3 length is 18 residues. Germline trimming cut 2 bases from V and 5 bases from J; bases unmatched to any gene: 12. The germline gives CDR1 SGHNT, CDR2 YYREEE (reference sequence). CDR3 region: CASSFQPPVAGGHNEQFF. As DNA, the CDR3 is TGTGCCAGCAGCTTTCAGCCCCCCGTAGCGGGGGGGCACAATGAGCAGTTCTTC.

The chain has TRBV3-1 (or the pseudogene TRBV3-2) and TRBJ1-4, with 9 bases lining up with TRBD1. The CDR3 runs to 15 residues. V lost 4 bases, J lost 8 bases, and 8 bases stayed unmatched. Germline CDR1 LGHDT, CDR2 YNNKEL (reference sequence). This CDR3 is CASSLRQGVGEKLFF. The DNA of the CDR3 is TGTGCCAGCAGCCTCAGACAGGGGGTAGGGGAAAAACTGTTTTTT.

The chain carries TRBV15 and TRBJ1-5; D unresolved. Germline assignment: CDR1 LNHNV and CDR2 YYDKDF (reference sequence). CDR3 length equals 13 residues. The V and J ends lost 0 bases and 5 bases respectively, with 5 bases between them. CDR3 sequence (DNA): TGTGCCACCAGCAGAGATCAAGATCAGCCCCAGCATTTT. Its protein is CATSRDQDQPQHF.

The rearrangement links TRBV4-1 to TRBJ1-6; D is ambiguous. This CDR3 contains 13 residues. Trimming stripped 0 bases from V and 9 bases from J, with 6 bases between. In germline, CDR1 is MGHRA, CDR2 YSYEKL. The CDR3 protein is CASSQDTGSPLHF. The CDR3, as DNA: TGCGCCAGCAGCCAAGATACGGGTTCACCCCTCCACTTT.

The gene calls are TRBV5-6 and TRBJ2-1, with D possibly TRBD1 on 6 matching bases. The CDR3 runs to 16 residues. Trimming shortened V by 3 bases and J by 3 bases, and 16 bases separated the two germline ends. Germline-derived CDR1 and CDR2 are SGHDT and YYEEEE. The CDR3 is CASSSFTGQIYNEQFF. The CDR3 DNA sequence: TGTGCCAGCAGCTCCTTTACCGGACAGATCTACAATGAGCAGTTCTTC.

In this sample, this clone turned up once. This chain joins TRBV27 and TRBJ1-2; D may be TRBD1 (6 bases). V was clipped by 8 bases and J by 2 bases, with 21 bases between them. Germline CDR1 is MNHEY and CDR2 is SMNVEV (reference sequence). There are 16 residues in the CDR3. The CDR3 DNA reads as TGTGCCAGCCACAATCGCCCAGAACAGGGAAACTATGGCTACACCTTC. The encoded protein is CASHNRPEQGNYGYTF.

The gene calls are TRBV4-1 and TRBJ2-7; unclear D gene. With 1 base removed from V and 5 bases from J, the gap between germline ends came to 12 bases. CDR3 length: 14 residues. CDR1 is MGHRA, CDR2 YSYEKL, per germline. CDR3 nucleotides: TGCGCCAGCAGCCAAGTGGAAGGGCCCCACGAGCAGTACTTC. Translating gives CASSQVEGPHEQYF.

The rearrangement links TRBV6-1 to TRBJ1-5; 10 bases match TRBD1. V lost 3 bases, J lost 2 bases, and 16 bases stayed unmatched. Germline CDR1 MNHNS, CDR2 SASEGT. This CDR3 spans 20 amino acids. The CDR3 nucleotides are TGTGCCAGCAGTGATAGGAAGTGGGGACAGGGGACGATAGGCAATCAGCCCCAGCATTTT. Its protein product is CASSDRKWGQGTIGNQPQHF.

This sequence joins TRBV5-1 and TRBJ1-4; 7 bases match TRBD1. The germline V gene has CDR1 SGHRS and CDR2 YFSETQ. This CDR3 is built from 15 residues. The ends lost 3 bases at V and 5 bases at J; junction bases unmatched: 7. CDR3: CASSYNRGRNEKLFF. The DNA of the CDR3 is TGCGCCAGCAGCTACAACAGGGGACGGAATGAAAAACTGTTTTTT.

This chain links TRBV19 with TRBJ1-3; D gene unclear. CDR3 length: 15 amino acids. With 4 bases removed from V and 0 bases from J, the gap between germline ends came to 10 bases. Germline CDR1 and CDR2: LNHDA and SQIVND (reference sequence). The CDR3 reads CASSRQANSGNTIYF. CDR3 bases: TGTGCCAGTAGTAGGCAGGCCAACTCTGGAAACACCATATATTTT.

The V and J genes are TRBV7-6 and TRBJ1-1; TRBD1 is a possible D gene (6 bases). The CDR3 loop spans 15 amino acids. Germline V gene lookup returns CDR1 SGHVS and CDR2 FNYEAQ. Deletions cut 6 bases from V and 7 bases from J, with 21 bases between. CDR3 in DNA: TGTGCCAGCAGTAATAGCCCATCAGGGGCCGGTGAAGCTTTCTTT. It is translated as CASSNSPSGAGEAFF. The whole variable domain, remainder taken from reference TRBV7-6 and TRBJ1-1, is GAGVSQSPRYKVTKRGQDVALRCDPISGHVSLYWYRQALGQGPEFLTYFNYEAQQDKSGLPNDRFSAERPEGSISTLTIQRTEQRDSAMYRCASSNSPSGAGEAFFGQGTRLTVV.

This clone occurred once. The V gene is TRBV2, the J gene TRBJ1-1; D gene uncertain. Germline-derived CDR1 and CDR2 are SNHLY and FYNNEI. Trimming shortened V by 3 bases and J by 6 bases, and 11 bases separated the two germline ends. CDR3 length equals 13 residues. This chain's CDR3 is CASSEFGVSEAFF. In DNA form, the CDR3 reads TGTGCCAGCAGTGAGTTCGGGGTCTCTGAAGCTTTCTTT.

The V and J genes are TRBV5-1 and TRBJ1-1, with unresolved D. Per germline, CDR1 SGHRS and CDR2 YFSETQ. V was shortened by 3 bases and J by 1 base, with 10 bases between the two germline ends. The CDR3 consists of 14 residues. CDR3 coding DNA: TGCGCCAGCAGCTGGCAGACGGGGAACACTGAAGCTTTCTTT. Protein product: CASSWQTGNTEAFF.

The chain employs TRBV10-3 and TRBJ1-1; D call uncertain. This CDR3 is built from 14 residues. Germline V gene sequence: CDR1 ENHRY, CDR2 SYGVKD. Trimming removed 6 bases at V and 5 bases at J, with 16 bases between. The CDR3 is CAISGDPLRTEAFF. CDR3 in DNA: TGTGCCATCAGCGGCGACCCCCTTCGGACTGAAGCTTTCTTT.

The rearrangement links TRBV10-3 to TRBJ1-2, with D perhaps matching TRBD1 (5 bases). This CDR3 is 13 amino acids long. V gave up 6 bases and J gave up 5 bases, with 13 bases separating them. Looked up from germline, CDR1 is ENHRY and CDR2 is SYGVKD. CDR3 sequence reads: CAIRGVGNYGYTF. The CDR3 DNA sequence: TGTGCCATCAGGGGGGTTGGAAATTATGGCTACACCTTC.

This chain uses TRBV3-1 (or the pseudogene TRBV3-2) with TRBJ1-1; D might be TRBD1 (5 bases). Per the germline V gene, CDR1 is LGHDT and CDR2 is YNNKEL (reference sequence). V lost 4 bases, J lost 0 bases, and 21 bases lay in between. The CDR3 runs 18 residues. The DNA of the CDR3 is TGTGCCAGCAGCCCGAGGGTCGGCGGGGGAGGCATGAACACTGAAGCTTTCTTT. Protein: CASSPRVGGGGMNTEAFF.

In DNA form, the CDR3 reads TGTGCCAGCAGCTCCGGGGGCCCGGGTACGCAGTATTTT. Residues: CASSSGGPGTQYF. The rearrangement joins TRBV13 to TRBJ2-3; D tentatively fits TRBD1 or TRBD2 (6 bases each). CDR3 length: 13 residues. Germline V gene data show CDR1 as PRHDT and CDR2 as FYEKMQ (reference sequence). With 4 bases removed from V and 8 bases from J, the gap between germline ends came to 13 bases.

This chain connects TRBV5-8 to TRBJ1-1; D is undetermined. This CDR3 spans 13 amino acids. V lost 3 bases and J lost 1, with 7 bases in between. Germline V gene sequence: CDR1 SGHTS, CDR2 YDEGEE. For the CDR3, the DNA is TGTGCCAGCAGCTGGAGCCCGAACACTGAAGCTTTCTTT. It codes for CASSWSPNTEAFF.

This CDR3 is CASRQDRATNEKLFF. The CDR3 DNA reads as TGTGCCAGCAGGCAGGACAGGGCAACTAATGAAAAACTGTTTTTT. The rearrangement uses TRBV2 and TRBJ1-4; 8 bases map to TRBD1. The J segment lost 0 bases and the V segment lost 6 bases, leaving 3 bases of the junction unmatched. Germline loops: CDR1 SNHLY, CDR2 FYNNEI. The CDR3 loop spans 15 amino acids.

The genes are TRBV6-5 and TRBJ1-4; a weak D match, TRBD1 (6 bases). V was clipped by 0 bases and J by 8 bases, with 13 bases between them. CDR3 length: 15 residues. Germline V gene data show CDR1 as MNHEY and CDR2 as SVGAGI. Written as DNA, the CDR3 is TGTGCCAGCAGTTACTCCACAGGGCCGGACGAAAAACTGTTTTTT. Amino acid sequence: CASSYSTGPDEKLFF.

The chain recombines TRBV7-9 with TRBJ2-7; either TRBD1 or TRBD2 may supply D (5 bases each). CDR1 and CDR2 from the germline V gene are SEHNR and FQNEAQ (reference sequence). The CDR3 contains 15 residues. V dropped 4 bases and J dropped 2 bases, with 15 bases sitting between them. CDR3: CASSSTGTATYEQYF. As DNA, the CDR3 is TGTGCCAGCAGCTCCACCGGGACGGCAACCTACGAGCAGTACTTC.

This rearrangement joins TRBV29-1 to TRBJ1-1; 8 bases are shared with TRBD1. The ends lost 7 bases at V and 7 bases at J; junction bases unmatched: 11. The CDR3 spans 13 residues. Germline values: CDR1 SQVTM, CDR2 ANQGSEA. The CDR3 coding sequence is TGCAGCGCCCCTGTCCCAGGACAGGGTGAAGCTTTCTTT. Translating gives CSAPVPGQGEAFF.

The rearrangement uses TRBV4-1 and TRBJ2-7; D call uncertain. The CDR3 has 13 residues. Germline V gene data show CDR1 as MGHRA and CDR2 as YSYEKL. Trimming shortened V by 4 bases and J by 7 bases, and 14 bases separated the two germline ends. CDR3 in amino acids: CASSPFLGGEQYV. As DNA, the CDR3 is TGCGCCAGCAGCCCTTTCTTGGGTGGGGAGCAGTACGTC.

The chain recombines TRBV4-1 with TRBJ1-2; D call uncertain. The V gene's germline CDR1 is MGHRA and CDR2 YSYEKL. The V end lost 5 bases, the J end lost 3 bases, and 19 bases lay between the germline ends. The CDR3 extends over 16 amino acids. The CDR3 DNA reads TGCGCCAGCAGCAACCCTCATGCTGCGACCGACTATGGCTACACCTTC. Encoded protein: CASSNPHAATDYGYTF.

This clone was seen a single time. The chain is built from TRBV4-2 and TRBJ1-1; a weak D match, TRBD1 (5 bases). This CDR3 has 13 amino acids. Germline loops: CDR1 LGHNA, CDR2 YNFKEQ. Trimming shortened V by 7 bases and J by 4 bases, and 13 bases separated the two germline ends. The CDR3 nucleotides read TGTGCCAGCACTCCCCAGGGTAGCACTGAAGCTTTCTTT. Amino acids: CASTPQGSTEAFF.

The chain couples TRBV2 to TRBJ1-4; no firm D call. V gave up 10 bases and J gave up 4 bases, with 16 bases separating them. Germline CDR1 reads SNHLY; CDR2 reads FYNNEI. The CDR3 has 14 residues. The CDR3 loop reads CATQPQGLNEKLFF. Here the CDR3 DNA reads TGTGCCACTCAACCCCAAGGCCTTAATGAAAAACTGTTTTTT. Full variable domain (remainder filled in from reference TRBV2 and TRBJ1-4): EPEVTQTPSHQVTQMGQEVILRCVPISNHLYFYWYRQILGQKVEFLVSFYNNEISEKSEIFDDQFSVERPDGSNFTLKIRSTKLEDSAMYFCATQPQGLNEKLFFGSGTQLSVL.

The rearrangement uses TRBV2 and TRBJ2-5; the D is unclear. Trimming cost V 6 bases and J 4 bases, with 15 bases left between them. From germline, CDR1 is SNHLY and CDR2 FYNNEI. The CDR3 loop spans 14 amino acids. The CDR3 bases are TGTGCCAGCAGGGACCGCTCGGGTGGAGAGACCCAGTACTTC. Protein sequence: CASRDRSGGETQYF.